This T cell receptor beta chain was identified during a study of beta chain features in type 1 diabetes (dated by TCRdb to the late 2010s). Concerning the study at large: Mean age, gender distribution, total cell number and subset yield were not different between patients and healthy donors. Naive and central memory subsets were obtained from all 30 or so donors, but regulatory and stem cell-like memory subsets were isolated from only 8 patients and roughly 8 healthy donors. In the study, TCRB repertoires of sorted circulating CD4+ T cell subsets from recently diagnosed type 1 diabetes patients were compared with those of matched healthy donors. Across all samples, approximately 100 million sorted cells were examined, and cell number per subset correlated strongly with RNA yield. Points the paper makes about the study in general: PCR may preferentially amplify shorter templates, but because patient and control samples were amplified and corrected together, any resulting skew would affect both groups equally. Because cDNA was sequenced instead of genomic DNA, activated cells with high expression could be over-represented, although the groups did not differ in activation or CD3 levels. Type 1 diabetes patients showed a moderate but significant shortening of TCRB CDR3 length in all four CD4+ subsets. The naive, central memory and regulatory TCRB repertoires appeared to resemble one another more closely among patients than among healthy donors. Because small numbers of individuals were included in the HLA sub-analyses, any influence of HLA type on TCRB rearrangement was left unresolved. Patients with type 1 diabetes made fewer insertions and deleted more nucleotides at VDJ recombination sites, implying thymic rearrangement abnormalities.

As encoded in the germline V gene (reference sequence), CDR1 is MNHEY while CDR2 is SMNVEV. The V end loses 4 bases and the J end loses 10 bases, and a stretch of 11 bases separates them. The CDR3 has 12 amino acids, counting the end cysteine and phenylalanine. The DNA shown is the 36-base CDR3, in frame from base 1. For this clone: This receptor's antigen is unknown. Per-nucleotide qualities are absent, and no much larger clonotype sits a single base away.

Each donor gave one peripheral blood draw, averaging around 0.11 L, which was collected into heparinised tubes. A BD FACSAria II and a panel including CD45RO, CCR7, CD25, CD127, CD95 and CD27 were used to sort naive, central memory, regulatory and stem cell-like memory CD4+ T cells. A purity above 95% was achieved for all sorted populations. Right away, PBMCs were isolated by Lymphoprep density gradient centrifugation and were stained directly, with no culture step. Samples were stained and sorted in pairs, with one healthy donor and one patient per experiment, so that batch effects were minimized. The High Capacity cDNA Reverse Transcription Kit was used to reverse transcribe all of the isolated RNA, meaning that expressed TCRB transcripts were what got sequenced. Deep immunoSEQ sequencing was applied to naive, central memory and regulatory T cell samples, giving an average of approximately 4 million total reads per sample. Sorted cells were lysed in RLT buffer, and RNA was extracted using DNase-treated RNeasy Micro or Mini kits according to cell number. To prevent cross-contamination, each cell subset was processed individually, whereas patient and healthy donor samples were processed jointly. The immunoSEQ multiplex PCR was used to amplify TCRB sequences from cDNA, yielding 87-bp fragments that span the CDR3 region. Sequencing of the amplicons was performed on the Illumina HiSeq platform. Regarding the original processing steps: PCR bias was corrected computationally using synthetic template baselines, and reads within Hamming distance 2 were collapsed, with unmergeable singletons discarded. Reads were aligned against IMGT so that V, D and J genes, CDR3 length and insertions or deletions at six rearrangement sites could be assigned. Within each subset, clonotype counts were normalized to the number of sorted cells before true diversity and Gini coefficients were calculated with the tcR R package. The overlap coefficient, calculated on TCRB nucleotide sequences, was used to measure repertoire sharing. The immuneACCESS repertoire file appears here via TCRdb, limited to in-frame rearrangements. These files lack a portion of the clones; in checked studies, under half of the deficit traces to unresolved V genes, and the cause of the others is not known. Clone size and the V and J calls come from that table; the DNA yielded D and trimming. A total of 300,000 to 450,000 clones appear in this sample, roughly 9.8% of them only once. Of the sample, approximately 0.55% is held by the ten largest clones.

The receptor comes from a man aged 25 to 40 with type 1 diabetes. The rearranged segments are TRBV27 and TRBJ2-1, with a tentative D gene TRBD2 over 5 matching bases. Material: central memory CD4+ T cells from blood. The CDR3 reads CASSSHTREQFF. The nucleotide sequence is TGTGCCAGCAGTTCCCATACTAGAGAGCAGTTCTTC.